This T cell receptor beta chain came from a study of cytomegalovirus exposure and HLA in healthy donors. The PCR was carried out with 60 Vbeta primers and 13 Jbeta primers. Repertoires were generated with immunoSEQ multiplex PCR, while TCRdb's copy carries only in-frame clones and drops some. The sample has some 150,000 clones, 70% to 85% seen once. In regard to this clone: Its target is not known.

The CDR3 sequence is 16 residues long. Germline V gives CDR1 MNHEY, CDR2 SMNVEV (reference sequence). V lost 1 base to trimming and J lost 5 bases; unmatched junction nucleotides: 4. Study results and limitations: Productive rates of about 90% or about 30% were seen for most TCR beta V segments in an earlier analysis.

The chain recombines TRBV27 with TRBJ2-2; 10 nucleotides agree with TRBD2. This receptor was taken from a man in his thirties or forties in good health and CMV-seronegative. Sequences were obtained from PBMCs. The CDR3 nucleotides read TGTGCCAGCAGTTTATGGGCTAGCGGGGGAACCGGGGAGCTGTTTTTT. Translation: CASSLWASGGTGELFF.